These 20 T cell receptor beta chains came from one sample sequenced in a study of blood T cell repertoires in COVID-19. The table came from immunoSEQ multiplex PCR; TCRdb's copy has only in-frame clones and leaves some out. Here the sample spans around 250,000 clones, roughly four fifths being singletons. Sequences were obtained from peripheral blood. The receptors originated from a woman of 80 years or more with acute or convalescent COVID-19.

The chain has TRBV18 and TRBJ1-2; tentative D call: TRBD1 (6 bases). This CDR3 has 18 amino acids. Germline CDR1 is KGHSH and CDR2 is LQKENI. The V end lost 4 bases, the J end lost 0 bases, and 21 bases lay between the germline ends. This CDR3 is CASSQSRRGHATNYGYTF. The CDR3 DNA sequence: TGTGCCAGCTCACAAAGTCGACGGGGACACGCTACTAACTATGGCTACACCTTC.

This clone was counted a few times. V usage is TRBV5-4 and J usage is TRBJ1-3, with TRBD1 matching over 7 bases. The V segment lost 4 bases and the J segment 7 bases; nucleotides outside the gene matches: 14. The CDR3 is 16 amino acids. Germline loops: CDR1 SGHNT, CDR2 YYREEE (reference sequence). The CDR3 DNA is TGTGCCAGCAGCCCTGGACAGGACTACCCGAGGAACACCATATATTTT. Its protein is CASSPGQDYPRNTIYF. Full variable domain (outside the CDR3, taken from reference TRBV5-4 and TRBJ1-3): ETGVTQSPTHLIKTRGQQVTLRCSSQSGHNTVSWYQQALGQGPQFIFQYYREEENGRGNFPPRFSGLQFPNYSSELNVNALELDDSALYLCASSPGQDYPRNTIYFGEGSWLTVV.

This chain connects TRBV7-6 to TRBJ1-5, with D possibly being TRBD1 (5 bases). Trimming took off 3 bases at V and 1 base at J, with 10 bases between the two ends. CDR3 length: 15 residues. From germline, CDR1 is SGHVS and CDR2 FNYEAQ. DNA of the CDR3: TGTGCCAGCAGCTTGCAGGAGGGGAGCAATCAGCCCCAGCATTTT. Its translation is CASSLQEGSNQPQHF.

A few counts support this clone. V gene TRBV18 combines with J gene TRBJ1-5, with 9 positions matching TRBD1. The CDR3 length is 15 residues. The germline V gene encodes CDR1 KGHSH and CDR2 LQKENI. The ends lost 5 bases at V and 4 bases at J; junction bases unmatched: 6. The CDR3 loop is CASSGGTGQNQPQHF. As DNA, the CDR3 is TGTGCCAGCTCAGGGGGGACAGGGCAAAATCAGCCCCAGCATTTT.

The rearrangement uses TRBV25-1 and TRBJ2-1; 11 positions agree with TRBD2. J was trimmed by 6 bases and V by 6 bases; bases with no gene match: 4. Germline V CDR1 and CDR2: MGHDK, SYGVNS. The CDR3 spans 14 residues. Here the CDR3 DNA reads TGTGCCAGCAGGCTAGCGGGGGGTCTCAATGAGCAGTTCTTC. This codes for CASRLAGGLNEQFF.

The chain uses TRBV7-6 and TRBJ1-1; a weak D match, TRBD1 (6 bases). Germline assignment: CDR1 SGHVS and CDR2 FNYEAQ. The CDR3 totals 14 residues. Trimming stripped 3 bases from V and 6 bases from J, with 14 bases between. CDR3 sequence reads: CASSFGRGDSEAFF. In DNA, the CDR3 is TGTGCCAGCAGCTTTGGCAGGGGAGATTCTGAAGCTTTCTTT.

The chain uses TRBV7-3 and TRBJ2-6, with 7 bases that match TRBD1. The V gene end was trimmed by 5 bases and the J gene end by 0 bases; junction bases not matched to a gene: 4. Germline-derived CDR1 and CDR2 are SGHTA and FQGTGA. CDR3 length equals 16 residues. CDR3 coding DNA: TGTGCCAGCAGCAGGACAGGAGGCTCTGGGGCCAACGTCCTGACTTTC. Residues: CASSRTGGSGANVLTF. Based on the CDR3 plus reference TRBV7-3 and TRBJ2-6, the full variable domain is GAGVSQTPSNKVTEKGKYVELRCDPISGHTALYWYRQSLGQGPEFLIYFQGTGAADDSGLPNDRFFAVRPEGSVSTLKIQRTERGDSAVYLCASSRTGGSGANVLTFGAGSRLTVL.

The V call is TRBV18, the J call TRBJ1-4; D remains unclear. CDR1 and CDR2 (germline): KGHSH, LQKENI. There are 19 residues in the CDR3. V was shortened by 2 bases and J by 0 bases, with 19 bases between the two germline ends. CDR3 DNA sequence: TGTGCCAGCTCACCATCTCCGACGGCAGGAGGTGCAACTAATGAAAAACTGTTTTTT. This translates into CASSPSPTAGGATNEKLFF.

J is TRBJ2-7 and V is TRBV5-1, with 10 bases that match TRBD1. The length of the CDR3 is 17 residues. The V gene's germline CDR1 is SGHRS and CDR2 YFSETQ. V shed 4 bases and J 0 bases; nucleotides not matched to a gene: 10. The DNA of the CDR3 is TGCGCCAGCAGCGTCCTTCCGGGACAGGGGAGCTCCTACGAGCAGTACTTC. Protein product: CASSVLPGQGSSYEQYF.

V is TRBV4-1 and J is TRBJ1-4; TRBD1 is a possible D gene (6 bases). The length of the CDR3 is 16 residues. V was cut by 0 bases and J by 0 bases, with 8 bases left in between. The V gene's germline CDR1 is MGHRA and CDR2 YSYEKL. CDR3 sequence reads: CASSQDQGSTNEKLFF. CDR3 nucleotide sequence: TGCGCCAGCAGCCAAGATCAGGGGTCAACTAATGAAAAACTGTTTTTT.

This CDR3 reads CAWRHLSTYEQYF. The CDR3, as DNA: TGTGCCTGGAGGCACCTATCCACCTACGAGCAGTACTTC. The gene calls are TRBV30 and TRBJ2-7; no definite D call. Germline CDR1 GTSNPN, CDR2 SVGIG (reference sequence). V shed 3 bases and J shed 2 bases, with 11 bases lying between them. This CDR3 is 13 amino acids long.

The genes are TRBV19 and TRBJ1-4; a weak D match, TRBD1 (5 bases). The CDR3 is 15 residues long. Germline CDR1 and CDR2: LNHDA and SQIVND (reference sequence). Trimming removed 3 bases from V and 11 bases from J, with 19 bases in between. The CDR3 reads CASSMDMGRVRKLFF. The CDR3 DNA sequence: TGTGCCAGTAGTATGGACATGGGCCGAGTCCGGAAACTGTTTTTT. The full variable domain, its missing parts supplied by reference TRBV19 and TRBJ1-4, is DGGITQSPKYLFRKEGQNVTLSCEQNLNHDAMYWYRQDPGQGLRLIYYSQIVNDFQKGDIAEGYSVSREKKESFPLTVTSAQKNPTAFYLCASSMDMGRVRKLFFGSGTQLSVL.

This chain connects TRBV25-1 to TRBJ2-7, with TRBD2 matching 12 bases. The J segment lost 6 bases and the V segment lost 6 bases, leaving 6 bases of the junction unmatched. Per the germline V gene, CDR1 is MGHDK and CDR2 is SYGVNS. The CDR3 is 14 amino acids. The CDR3 protein is CASRRLAGDREQYF. The CDR3 bases are TGTGCCAGCAGACGACTAGCGGGAGATCGCGAGCAGTACTTC.

The J gene is TRBJ1-2, the V gene TRBV28, with D unresolved. CDR1 and CDR2 from the germline V gene are MDHEN and SYDVKM. V gave up 3 bases and J gave up 3 bases, with 11 bases separating them. The CDR3 sequence is 14 residues long. The CDR3 here is CASSFEQRHYGYTF. CDR3 nucleotides: TGTGCCAGCAGTTTTGAACAGAGACACTATGGCTACACCTTC.

The chain couples TRBV7-9 to TRBJ1-4, with TRBD1 matching over 9 bases. Germline assignment: CDR1 SEHNR and CDR2 FQNEAQ (reference sequence). The CDR3 is 14 amino acids. Trimming took 5 bases from V and 8 from J; bases not matched to a gene: 6. The CDR3 protein is CASSTDRGNEKLFF. CDR3 coding DNA: TGTGCCAGCAGCACGGACAGGGGAAACGAAAAACTGTTTTTT.

This CDR3 reads CASSYTSGRGGELFF. The CDR3 DNA sequence: TGTGCCAGCAGCTATACTAGCGGGAGAGGCGGGGAGCTGTTTTTT. This chain connects TRBV7-2 to TRBJ2-2, with 11 bases aligning to TRBD2. After removal of 4 bases from V and 7 bases from J, the junction contained 5 bases not matched to a gene. The germline gives CDR1 SGHTA, CDR2 FQGNSA. The CDR3 totals 15 residues.

A remark on this clone: The same CDR3 can be traced to other DNA sequences in this sample. The CDR3 nucleotides are TGTGCCAGCAGCGCCCGACAGGGGAACACTGAAGCTTTCTTT. Translating gives CASSARQGNTEAFF. V and J are TRBV9 and TRBJ1-1, with 7 bases identical to TRBD1. The CDR3 length is 14 residues. The J segment lost 1 base and the V segment lost 3 bases, leaving 3 bases of the junction unmatched. Per the germline V gene, CDR1 is SGDLS and CDR2 is YYNGEE.

CDR3 protein: CASNYIYSNQPQHF. The CDR3 region has the DNA TGTGCCAGCAATTACATTTATAGCAATCAGCCCCAGCATTTT. This chain links TRBV2 with TRBJ1-5; D call uncertain. In germline, CDR1 is SNHLY, CDR2 FYNNEI. The length of the CDR3 is 14 residues. Between the trimmed V and J ends, which lost 7 bases and 0 bases, there was a span of 10 bases. Together with reference TRBV2 and TRBJ1-5, the CDR3 gives the full variable domain: EPEVTQTPSHQVTQMGQEVILRCVPISNHLYFYWYRQILGQKVEFLVSFYNNEISEKSEIFDDQFSVERPDGSNFTLKIRSTKLEDSAMYFCASNYIYSNQPQHFGDGTRLSIL.

V and J are TRBV28 and TRBJ2-3, with 7 bases lining up with TRBD2. The V and J ends lost 4 bases and 1 base, in that order; junction bases with no gene match: 2. The CDR3 is made up of 14 amino acids. Germline V gene lookup returns CDR1 MDHEN and CDR2 SYDVKM. CDR3 DNA: TGTGCCAGCAGTTCCCTAGCGGGCACAGATACGCAGTATTTT. As protein: CASSSLAGTDTQYF.

This clone occurred once. V and J are TRBV5-1 and TRBJ1-1; 8 nucleotides match TRBD1. Trimming removed 0 bases from V and 6 bases from J; junction bases left unmatched: 7. CDR1 is SGHRS and CDR2 is YFSETQ in the germline V gene. The CDR3 is 15 residues long. The CDR3, as DNA: TGCGCCAGCAGCTTGGGGCAGGGGGCTATAGCTGAAGCTTTCTTT. Protein: CASSLGQGAIAEAFF.